These T cell receptor beta chains were read from a single sample in a study of cytomegalovirus exposure and HLA in healthy donors. The repertoire was sequenced with immunoSEQ multiplex PCR; TCRdb's copy has only in-frame clones and lacks some. This sample has under 150,000 clones; around 80% occur once, and the top ten carry 2.2%. Source material: PBMCs. All receptors come from a man aged 30 to 39 in good health and CMV-seronegative. Both conserved end residues are part of each CDR3. D genes are given only for firm matches. Size tells how often a clone was seen (once, few, many) or the class of an expanded clone, and some rows leave it out.

v_gene: TRBV28
len: 16
j_gene: TRBJ1-1
abundance: NA
d_gene: NA
CDR3nt: TGTGCCAGCAGTTTAGGGAGAACCCGCCCGAACACTGAAGCTTTCTTT
CDR3aa: CASSLGRTRPNTEAFF

v_gene: TRBV28
len: 19
j_gene: TRBJ2-1
abundance: NA
d_gene: TRBD2
CDR3nt: TGTGCCAGCAGTCCCCCGGGACTAGCGGGAGGGGGTTTCCCCAATGAGCAGTTCTTC
CDR3aa: CASSPPGLAGGGFPNEQFF

v_gene: TRBV27
len: 12
j_gene: TRBJ2-3
abundance: NA
d_gene: NA
CDR3nt: TGTGCCACCGGAAGGGTGATTAGCGGGCAGTATTTT
CDR3aa: CATGRVISGQYF

v_gene: TRBV5-6
len: 14
j_gene: TRBJ1-6
abundance: NA
d_gene: NA
CDR3nt: TGTGCCAGCAGCGCGGGATTGTATAATTCACCCCTCCACTTT
CDR3aa: CASSAGLYNSPLHF

v_gene: TRBV28
len: 15
j_gene: TRBJ1-4
abundance: NA
d_gene: NA
CDR3nt: TGTGCCAGCAGGGAACAGGGCGTCTTGGAGGAAAAACTGTTTTTT
CDR3aa: CASREQGVLEEKLFF

v_gene: TRBV6-5
len: 13
j_gene: TRBJ2-7
abundance: NA
d_gene: NA
CDR3nt: TGTGCCAGCAGTTACAGACAGGCCTACGAGCAGTACTTC
CDR3aa: CASSYRQAYEQYF

v_gene: TRBV27
len: 14
j_gene: TRBJ2-7
abundance: NA
d_gene: NA
CDR3nt: TGTGCCAGCAGTTTATATACGGGGGCCTACGAGCAGTACTTC
CDR3aa: CASSLYTGAYEQYF

v_gene: TRBV29-1
len: 16
j_gene: TRBJ2-1
abundance: NA
d_gene: TRBD2
CDR3nt: TGCAGCGTGACCCAACCTAGCGGGAGGACTGGCAATGAGCAGTTCTTC
CDR3aa: CSVTQPSGRTGNEQFF

v_gene: TRBV5-1
len: 22
j_gene: TRBJ2-1
abundance: NA
d_gene: NA
CDR3nt: TGCGCCAGCAGCTTGGCCAGTCTCCGACATAACCTACAGGTGACCTCCTACAATGAGCAGTTCTTC
CDR3aa: CASSLASLRHNLQVTSYNEQFF

v_gene: TRBV7-6
len: 18
j_gene: TRBJ2-7
abundance: NA
d_gene: NA
CDR3nt: TGTGCCAGCAGCTTAGTTTTCAGAGCCCGCCCCTCCAGGGACGAGCAGTACTTC
CDR3aa: CASSLVFRARPSRDEQYF

v_gene: TRBV28
len: 14
j_gene: TRBJ2-7
abundance: NA
d_gene: TRBD2
CDR3nt: TGTGCCAGCAGTTTATCGGGGGGAGCCTACGAGCAGTACTTC
CDR3aa: CASSLSGGAYEQYF

v_gene: TRBV28
len: 13
j_gene: TRBJ2-7
abundance: NA
d_gene: TRBD1
CDR3nt: TGTGCCAGCAGGCTGACAGGGTCCTACGAGCAGTACTTC
CDR3aa: CASRLTGSYEQYF

v_gene: TRBV7-6
len: 16
j_gene: TRBJ1-4
abundance: NA
d_gene: NA
CDR3nt: TGTGCCAGCAGCCCGTATGGGGGGAGCACTAATGAAAAACTGTTTTTT
CDR3aa: CASSPYGGSTNEKLFF

v_gene: TRBV27
len: 14
j_gene: TRBJ2-7
abundance: NA
d_gene: TRBD1
CDR3nt: TGTGCCAGCAGTTTATCCGGGACAGGGGCCGAGCAGTACTTC
CDR3aa: CASSLSGTGAEQYF

v_gene: TRBV28
len: 14
j_gene: TRBJ1-2
abundance: NA
d_gene: NA
CDR3nt: TGTGCCAGCAGTTTATCGCGGGGGAACTATGGCTACACCTTC
CDR3aa: CASSLSRGNYGYTF

v_gene: TRBV27
len: 16
j_gene: TRBJ1-5
abundance: NA
d_gene: TRBD1
CDR3nt: TGTGCCAGCAGTTTAACGGGACAGGGTTCCAATCAGCCCCAGCATTTT
CDR3aa: CASSLTGQGSNQPQHF

v_gene: TRBV28
len: 14
j_gene: TRBJ2-3
abundance: NA
d_gene: TRBD1
CDR3nt: TGTGCCAGCACGGGACCCCAACAGGGGGATACGCAGTATTTT
CDR3aa: CASTGPQQGDTQYF

v_gene: TRBV29-1
len: 12
j_gene: TRBJ1-4
abundance: NA
d_gene: NA
CDR3nt: TGCAGCGTTGGACAGTTTAATGAAAAACTGTTTTTT
CDR3aa: CSVGQFNEKLFF

v_gene: TRBV5-1
len: 14
j_gene: TRBJ2-7
abundance: NA
d_gene: TRBD2
CDR3nt: TGCGCCAGCAGCCAGGGTCCGACGGGAGGTCAGCAGTACTTC
CDR3aa: CASSQGPTGGQQYF

v_gene: TRBV9
len: 16
j_gene: TRBJ2-1
abundance: NA
d_gene: TRBD2
CDR3nt: TGTGCCAGCAGCGTAGGGACGGGAGGGCCTAGGGATGAGCAGTTCTTC
CDR3aa: CASSVGTGGPRDEQFF

v_gene: TRBV7-2
len: 14
j_gene: TRBJ1-4
abundance: NA
d_gene: NA
CDR3nt: TGTGCCAGCAGAAGGGGCGGAACTAATGAAAAACTGTTTTTT
CDR3aa: CASRRGGTNEKLFF

v_gene: TRBV9
len: 15
j_gene: TRBJ2-1
abundance: few
d_gene: NA
CDR3nt: TGTGCCAGCAGCGTAGACAGCGGATTATACAATGAGCAGTTCTTC
CDR3aa: CASSVDSGLYNEQFF

v_gene: TRBV9
len: 12
j_gene: TRBJ2-7
abundance: NA
d_gene: NA
CDR3nt: TGTGCCAGCAGCGTAGTGGAGGGAGCGGAGTACTTC
CDR3aa: CASSVVEGAEYF

v_gene: TRBV29-1
len: 12
j_gene: TRBJ2-3
abundance: once
d_gene: NA
CDR3nt: TGCAGCGTTGATTTGGGCGCAGATACGCAGTATTTT
CDR3aa: CSVDLGADTQYF

v_gene: TRBV10-3
len: 14
j_gene: TRBJ2-7
abundance: NA
d_gene: NA
CDR3nt: TGTGCCATCAGTGAGCCCGGACTAACCTACGAGCAGTACTTC
CDR3aa: CAISEPGLTYEQYF

v_gene: TRBV5-1
len: 15
j_gene: TRBJ1-1
abundance: NA
d_gene: NA
CDR3nt: TGCGCCAGCAGAAGTGCACGTACTCTGAACACTGAAGCTTTCTTT
CDR3aa: CASRSARTLNTEAFF

v_gene: TRBV6-5
len: 11
j_gene: TRBJ1-1
abundance: few
d_gene: NA
CDR3nt: TGTGCCAGCAGCCGGCGGACTGAAGCTTTCTTT
CDR3aa: CASSRRTEAFF

v_gene: TRBV7-9
len: 14
j_gene: TRBJ1-1
abundance: NA
d_gene: TRBD1
CDR3nt: TGTGCCAGCAGCTATATACAGGGGGCAACTGAAGCTTTCTTT
CDR3aa: CASSYIQGATEAFF

v_gene: TRBV5-1
len: 14
j_gene: TRBJ1-1
abundance: NA
d_gene: NA
CDR3nt: TGCGCCAGCAGCCCAGGGGCCCCGAACACTGAAGCTTTCTTT
CDR3aa: CASSPGAPNTEAFF

v_gene: TRBV27
len: 13
j_gene: TRBJ1-5
abundance: NA
d_gene: NA
CDR3nt: TGTGCCAGCAGTCAGGGGTTCGGGCAGCCCCAGCATTTT
CDR3aa: CASSQGFGQPQHF

v_gene: TRBV6-5
len: 15
j_gene: TRBJ1-1
abundance: few
d_gene: NA
CDR3nt: TGTGCCAGCAGTTACGATACCAGGGTAGGCACTGAAGCTTTCTTT
CDR3aa: CASSYDTRVGTEAFF

v_gene: TRBV5-1
len: 15
j_gene: TRBJ1-1
abundance: NA
d_gene: TRBD1
CDR3nt: TGCGCCAGCAGCTTGGGGACAGGGGTTTACACTGAAGCTTTCTTT
CDR3aa: CASSLGTGVYTEAFF

v_gene: TRBV2
len: 15
j_gene: TRBJ1-3
abundance: NA
d_gene: NA
CDR3nt: TGTGCCAGCAGTATGGGGAGCAGCTCTGGAAACACCATATATTTT
CDR3aa: CASSMGSSSGNTIYF

v_gene: TRBV28
len: 18
j_gene: TRBJ2-7
abundance: NA
d_gene: TRBD2
CDR3nt: TGTGCCAGCTCCACATTTCGTGGGACTAGCGGGAGGGTTTACGAGCAGTACTTC
CDR3aa: CASSTFRGTSGRVYEQYF

v_gene: TRBV28
len: 13
j_gene: TRBJ1-5
abundance: NA
d_gene: NA
CDR3nt: TGTGCCAGCAGTTTCCTAATCAATCAGCCCCAGCATTTT
CDR3aa: CASSFLINQPQHF

v_gene: TRBV19
len: 13
j_gene: TRBJ1-1
abundance: NA
d_gene: NA
CDR3nt: TGTGCCAGTAGTATTGGGGAGGGCACTGAAGCTTTCTTT
CDR3aa: CASSIGEGTEAFF

v_gene: TRBV5-4
len: 16
j_gene: TRBJ1-1
abundance: NA
d_gene: TRBD1
CDR3nt: TGTGCCAGCAGCTGGGGGACAGGGGCTATGAACACTGAAGCTTTCTTT
CDR3aa: CASSWGTGAMNTEAFF

v_gene: TRBV5-5
len: 14
j_gene: TRBJ1-5
abundance: NA
d_gene: NA
CDR3nt: TGTGCCAGCAGCTTGGCCGGGGAAGGGAGGCCCCAGCATTTT
CDR3aa: CASSLAGEGRPQHF

v_gene: TRBV14
len: 14
j_gene: TRBJ2-2
abundance: NA
d_gene: NA
CDR3nt: TGTGCCAGCAGCCTAGGGGTGTACACCGGGGAGCTGTTTTTT
CDR3aa: CASSLGVYTGELFF

v_gene: TRBV19
len: 13
j_gene: TRBJ1-4
abundance: NA
d_gene: TRBD1
CDR3nt: TGTGCCAGTAGGGGACAGACTAATGAAAAACTGTTTTTT
CDR3aa: CASRGQTNEKLFF

v_gene: TRBV5-4
len: 14
j_gene: TRBJ2-1
abundance: NA
d_gene: NA
CDR3nt: TGTGCCAGCAGAGACACGGACAGCTACAATGAGCAGTTCTTC
CDR3aa: CASRDTDSYNEQFF

v_gene: TRBV1
len: 14
j_gene: TRBJ2-6
abundance: once
d_gene: NA
CDR3nt: TGCACCAGCACACGGACAGGTGGGGCCAACGTCCTGACTTTC
CDR3aa: CTSTRTGGANVLTF

v_gene: TRBV18
len: 16
j_gene: TRBJ1-1
abundance: NA
d_gene: NA
CDR3nt: TGTGCCAGCTCACCCGAAGAGAGGACAGTGAACACTGAAGCTTTCTTT
CDR3aa: CASSPEERTVNTEAFF

v_gene: TRBV19
len: 14
j_gene: TRBJ2-2
abundance: NA
d_gene: TRBD2
CDR3nt: TGTGCCAGTAGTATACTAGCGGGAACCGGGGAGCTGTTTTTT
CDR3aa: CASSILAGTGELFF

v_gene: TRBV29-1
len: 13
j_gene: TRBJ1-6
abundance: NA
d_gene: NA
CDR3nt: TGCAGCGCTAGCTGGGGTATTGATTCACCCCTCCACTTT
CDR3aa: CSASWGIDSPLHF

v_gene: TRBV5-1
len: 15
j_gene: TRBJ2-7
abundance: NA
d_gene: NA
CDR3nt: TGCGCCAGCAGCCCCTGGGTAGCGAAATCCTACGAGCAGTACTTC
CDR3aa: CASSPWVAKSYEQYF

v_gene: TRBV21-1
len: 17
j_gene: TRBJ1-4
abundance: NA
d_gene: NA
CDR3nt: TGTGCCAGCAGCAAGGTCGACAGGGGGCCGACTAATGAAAAACTGTTTTTT
CDR3aa: CASSKVDRGPTNEKLFF

v_gene: TRBV15
len: 19
j_gene: TRBJ2-1
abundance: once
d_gene: NA
CDR3nt: TGTGCCACCAGCAGAGGGGTGGCGGGCTTTAAGAGCTCCTACAATGAGCAGTTCTTC
CDR3aa: CATSRGVAGFKSSYNEQFF

v_gene: TRBV5-6
len: 15
j_gene: TRBJ1-5
abundance: NA
d_gene: NA
CDR3nt: TGTGCCAGCAGCCGGGGTAGGGGGGGTAGTCAGCCCCAGCATTTT
CDR3aa: CASSRGRGGSQPQHF

v_gene: TRBV7-9
len: 16
j_gene: TRBJ1-3
abundance: once
d_gene: NA
CDR3nt: TGTTCCAGCAGCTTAGCGCACCCCGAGCGGTGGGACACCATATATTTT
CDR3aa: CSSSLAHPERWDTIYF

v_gene: TRBV5-5
len: 14
j_gene: TRBJ1-3
abundance: NA
d_gene: NA
CDR3nt: TGTGCCAGCAGCTTACGTCGGTCTGGAAACACCATATATTTT
CDR3aa: CASSLRRSGNTIYF

v_gene: TRBV27
len: 14
j_gene: TRBJ1-4
abundance: few
d_gene: TRBD1
CDR3nt: TGTGCCAGCAGTCCGGGACAGGGTAGAGAAAAACTGTTTTTT
CDR3aa: CASSPGQGREKLFF

v_gene: TRBV15
len: 15
j_gene: TRBJ1-4
abundance: NA
d_gene: TRBD1
CDR3nt: TGTGCCACCAGCAGACCGGGACAGGGAGGTGAAAAACTGTTTTTT
CDR3aa: CATSRPGQGGEKLFF

v_gene: TRBV7-6
len: 15
j_gene: TRBJ2-7
abundance: NA
d_gene: TRBD2
CDR3nt: TGTGCCAGCAGCTTAGGGGTAGCGGGCGTTTACGAGCAGTACTTC
CDR3aa: CASSLGVAGVYEQYF

v_gene: TRBV6-1
len: 14
j_gene: TRBJ2-7
abundance: NA
d_gene: TRBD1
CDR3nt: TGTGCCAGCACGTGGGGACAGGGCATCCACGAGCAGTACTTC
CDR3aa: CASTWGQGIHEQYF

v_gene: TRBV6-6
len: 16
j_gene: TRBJ2-2
abundance: NA
d_gene: NA
CDR3nt: TGTGCCAGCAGTTACTCGCGGGGAATGAACACCGGGGAGCTGTTTTTT
CDR3aa: CASSYSRGMNTGELFF

v_gene: TRBV11-2
len: 16
j_gene: TRBJ2-1
abundance: NA
d_gene: TRBD1
CDR3nt: TGTGCCAGCAGCCCCGCTACCGGGACAGAATACAATGAGCAGTTCTTC
CDR3aa: CASSPATGTEYNEQFF

v_gene: TRBV18
len: 15
j_gene: TRBJ1-1
abundance: few
d_gene: NA
CDR3nt: TGTGCCAGCTCACCCTCGTCAGGGAAGGGCACTGAAGCTTTCTTT
CDR3aa: CASSPSSGKGTEAFF

v_gene: TRBV6-5
len: 14
j_gene: TRBJ1-4
abundance: few
d_gene: TRBD1
CDR3nt: TGTGCCAGCAGCCGCTCGGGACAGCCTGAAAAACTGTTTTTT
CDR3aa: CASSRSGQPEKLFF

v_gene: TRBV28
len: 15
j_gene: TRBJ2-6
abundance: few
d_gene: NA
CDR3nt: TGTGCCAGCAGTTTTGAACTATCTGGGGCCAACGTCCTGACTTTC
CDR3aa: CASSFELSGANVLTF